This TCR beta chain came from a study of low-dose radiotherapy and immunotherapy resistance in tumors. Study summary: Every 2 weeks, cohort 1 got 0.5 Gy, reaching 6.5 Gy to the planning target volume.

Time point in this sample: after trial treatment. Treatment noted: LDRT plus nivolumab, ipilimumab, low-dose cyclophosphamide and aspirin (RACIN trial). With TRAV- and TRBV-specific primers, first-strand cDNA was made, covering the alpha and beta chains. A roughly 19-cycle PCR with a constant-region primer and V-primer adapter amplified TCRs. MiXCR was run by TCRdb on the reads, yielding one entry per CDR3 protein. The table has 85,000 to 95,000 distinct CDR3 sequences, 20% to 25% seen once; the top ten hold around 13%. This CDR3 is built from 17 residues. Germline V lookup: CDR1 MGHRA, CDR2 YSYEKL. Trimming took off 1 base at V and 1 base at J, with 16 bases between the two ends.

The TCR comes from a female donor with ovarian cancer. This chain connects TRBV4-1 to TRBJ1-1, with D maybe TRBD1 (6 bases). This sample comprised PBMCs, obtained after low-dose radiotherapy plus immunotherapy. Written as DNA, the CDR3 is TGCGCCAGCAGCCAAGTCCCCCCGGGGGGCAGGAACACTGAAGCTTTCTTT. This gives the protein CASSQVPPGGRNTEAFF.